Listed below are T cell receptor beta chains from one sample, sequenced in a study of T-cell reconstitution after alpha-beta-depleted transplantation in children. MiXCR, run by TCRdb on the PCR reads, gives a single entry per CDR3 protein. The table includes 280,000 or so distinct CDR3 sequences, approximately 10% detected once. Sequenced here: peripheral blood, sampled 180 days after TCRalphabeta/CD19-depleted stem cell transplant. The receptors derive from a male patient aged 2 to 9 who had a stem cell transplant for chronic granulomatous disease, so the T cells may come from the graft donor. Each CDR3 is given with its conserved first and last residue. The order of the fields is V gene, CDR3 protein.

TRBV20-1,CSAGTGGEGETQYF
TRBV20-1,CSARATTVVYEQYF
TRBV28,CASREGGALGSHEQYF
TRBV27,CASSLGSAPYEQYF
TRBV29-1,CSAEQGNIVNEQFF
TRBV29-1,CSGWTGVDTQYF
TRBV9,CASSSTSGAGENNEQFF
TRBV29-1,CSVAPGLSYEQYF
TRBV5-1,CASSPGLSRNADTQYF
TRBV27,CASRGTGKETQYF
TRBV6-1,CASSKPGLATDEQFF
TRBV20-1,CSASGLAGDEQYF
TRBV2,CASRQEDNEQFF
TRBV12-3/TRBV12-4,CASSLQGRNYNEQFF
TRBV7-6,CASSKTGEGQLGELFF
TRBV29-1,CSVEVQGPEAFF
TRBV5-1,CASSPLAGEIDTQYF
TRBV5-1,CASSFESSHLYEQYF
TRBV4-3,CASSQEGVRGNQPQHF
TRBV7-2,CASSLAIRRGTDTQYF
TRBV5-5,CASSFQGVRGTSGNIRF
TRBV20-1,CSARREVAETQYF
TRBV29-1,CSVAGVKNIQYF
TRBV10-3,CAISSGVSYEQYF
TRBV12-3/TRBV12-4,CASSPGPGGKNIQYF
TRBV6-2/TRBV6-3,CASSYEGGGETQYF
TRBV4-3,CASSQEPSGTRAQTQYF
TRBV29-1,CTISSSGYNEQFF
TRBV20-1,CSASRYINYGQGADTQYF
TRBV7-2,CASSLGLPGELFF
TRBV6-6,CASWGREGYEQYF
TRBV24-1,CATSDTGTGAGQPQHF
TRBV7-7,CASSLTSVVAGETQYF
TRBV13,CASTIRGAGNTIYF
TRBV21-1,CASSAPNRLAGKETQYF
TRBV4-1,CASSQAPVWANAEAFF
TRBV7-2,CASSLELAGVNNEQFF
TRBV20-1,CSASVLVSTDTQYF
TRBV5-6,CARSFGPGTYEQYF
TRBV11-2,CASSQLNSGRNEQFF
TRBV5-1,CASSFFFFGGPGDRTEAFF
TRBV29-1,CSVGQGLPQGLWGNTIYF
TRBV7-6,CASSQGRNSPLHF
TRBV7-3,CASSPAGGLGNEQFF
TRBV5-1,CASSGLGKGGYTF
TRBV7-8,CASRPESGAKNIQYF
TRBV5-4,CASSPGLAVGETQYF
TRBV7-2,CASSSKDRDEQYF
TRBV29-1,CSVEGAYNEQFF
TRBV30,CAWSVRENTGELFF
TRBV29-1,CSVGGGVGQYF
TRBV18,CASSPRQLYEQYF
TRBV12-3/TRBV12-4,CASSPPLGSKGLF
TRBV12-3/TRBV12-4,CASSLNHEQYF
TRBV27,CASSFVGLADYQETQYF